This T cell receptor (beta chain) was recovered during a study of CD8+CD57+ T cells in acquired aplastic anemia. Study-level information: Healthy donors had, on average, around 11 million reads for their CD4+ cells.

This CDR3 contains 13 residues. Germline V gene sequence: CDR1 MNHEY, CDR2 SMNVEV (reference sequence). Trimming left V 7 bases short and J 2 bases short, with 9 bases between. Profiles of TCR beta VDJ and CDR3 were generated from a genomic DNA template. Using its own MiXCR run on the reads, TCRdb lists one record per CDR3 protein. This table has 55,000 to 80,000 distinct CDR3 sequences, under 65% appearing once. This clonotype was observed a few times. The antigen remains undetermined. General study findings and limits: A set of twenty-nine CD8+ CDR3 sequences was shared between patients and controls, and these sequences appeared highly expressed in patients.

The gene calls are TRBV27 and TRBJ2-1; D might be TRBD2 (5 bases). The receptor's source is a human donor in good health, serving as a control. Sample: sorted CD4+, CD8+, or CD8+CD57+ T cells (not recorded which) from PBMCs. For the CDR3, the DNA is TGTGCCAGCACTAGCTCCCCCTACAATGAGCAGTTCTTC. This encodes CASTSSPYNEQFF.